The T cell receptor (beta chain) described here comes from a study of T-cell memory formation after mild COVID-19. This clonotype has ten or more counts. TCRdb passed the 5' RACE reads through MiXCR, listing each CDR3 protein once. The sample contains some 120,000 distinct CDR3 sequences, about 5.9% of which appear only once. The receptor was derived from an adult woman who had mild COVID-19 (a few samples of this study predate the infection). Cell type and time point are not known. Sequencing was done on a sample of PBMCs or a T cell subset sorted from them (not recorded which).

In nucleotides, the CDR3 is TGCGCCAGCAGCAGAAGGGACGGACCCAGTGGGGATGAGCAGTTCTTC. Amino acid sequence: CASSRRDGPSGDEQFF. The rearrangement joins TRBV5-1 to TRBJ2-1; D tentatively fits TRBD1 or TRBD2 (5 bases each). There are 16 residues in the CDR3. The V end lost 4 bases, the J end lost 8 bases, and 22 bases lay between the germline ends. Germline V gives CDR1 SGHRS, CDR2 YFSETQ.